The subject of this entry is one T cell receptor (beta chain). Its antigen is still unknown. The data are from a study of T cell responses to AZD1222 COVID-19 vaccine. Study observations and caveats: White British ancestry dominated among donors, who included more females, and clonal diversity was possibly underestimated.

Using immunoSEQ multiplex PCR, the repertoire was profiled, and TCRdb retains in-frame clones only, with some absent. The sample lists 140,000 or so clones; roughly 90% were seen once. This CDR3 has 12 residues. The germline V gene has CDR1 LNHDA and CDR2 SQIVND (reference sequence). V shed 4 bases and J shed 3 bases, with 7 bases lying between them. This chain uses TRBV19 with TRBJ2-7; D might be TRBD1 or TRBD2, each matching 6 bases. The specimen comprised peripheral blood, sampled 28 days after the second AZD1222 dose. The clonotype comes from an adult who received the AZD1222 COVID-19 vaccine. In DNA, the CDR3 is TGTGCCAGTAGTAAGGGGGGCTACGAGCAGTACTTC. Amino acids: CASSKGGYEQYF.